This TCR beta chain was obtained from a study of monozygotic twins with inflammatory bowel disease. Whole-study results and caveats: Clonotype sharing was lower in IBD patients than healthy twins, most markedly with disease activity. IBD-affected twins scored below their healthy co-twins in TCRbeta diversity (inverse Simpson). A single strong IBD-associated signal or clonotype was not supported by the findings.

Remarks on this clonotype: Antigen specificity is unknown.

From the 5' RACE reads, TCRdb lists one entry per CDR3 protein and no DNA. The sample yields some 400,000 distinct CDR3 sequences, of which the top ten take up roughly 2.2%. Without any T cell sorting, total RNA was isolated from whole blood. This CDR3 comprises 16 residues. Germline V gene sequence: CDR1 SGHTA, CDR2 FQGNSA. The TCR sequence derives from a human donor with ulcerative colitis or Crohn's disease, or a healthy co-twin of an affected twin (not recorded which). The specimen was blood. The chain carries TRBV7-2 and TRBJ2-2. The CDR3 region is CASSSTFLKNTGELFF.